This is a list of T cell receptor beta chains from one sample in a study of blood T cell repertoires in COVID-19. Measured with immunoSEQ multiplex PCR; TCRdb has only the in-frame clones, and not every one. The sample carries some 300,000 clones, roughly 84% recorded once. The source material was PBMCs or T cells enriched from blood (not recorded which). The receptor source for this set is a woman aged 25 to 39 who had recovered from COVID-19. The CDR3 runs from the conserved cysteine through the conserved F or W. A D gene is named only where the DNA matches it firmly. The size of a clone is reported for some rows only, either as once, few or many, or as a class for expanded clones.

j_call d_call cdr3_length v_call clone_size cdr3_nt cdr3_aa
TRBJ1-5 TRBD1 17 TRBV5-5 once TGTGCCAGCAGCTTGGTACCCCACAGGGGCCCTAATCAGCCCCAGCATTTT CASSLVPHRGPNQPQHF
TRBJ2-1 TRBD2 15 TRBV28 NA TGTGCCAGCAGGGAAGGCTCTAGCGGGAACAATGAGCAGTTCTTC CASREGSSGNNEQFF
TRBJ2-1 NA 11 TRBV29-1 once TGCAGCGTTGCAGGTTACAATGAGCAGTTCTTC CSVAGYNEQFF
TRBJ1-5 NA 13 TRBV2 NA TGTGCCAGCAGTGGCACAGGGCCGCAGCCCCAGCATTTT CASSGTGPQPQHF
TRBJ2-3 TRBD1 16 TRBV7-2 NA TGTGCCAGCAGCTTACGACAGGGGCTAAGCACAGATACGCAGTATTTT CASSLRQGLSTDTQYF
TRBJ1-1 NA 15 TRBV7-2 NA TGTGCCAGCAAGGCAGGGGTCCTTATGAACACTGAAGCTTTCTTT CASKAGVLMNTEAFF
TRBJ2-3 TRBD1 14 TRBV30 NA TGTGCCTGGAGTGTACGGGACAGCAAAGATACGCAGTATTTT CAWSVRDSKDTQYF
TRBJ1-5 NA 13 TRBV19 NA TGTGCCAGTAGTATCACAGGGAGCGGACCCCAGCATTTT CASSITGSGPQHF
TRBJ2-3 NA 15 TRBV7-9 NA TGTGCCAGCAGCTTAGATCCGACTAGCACAGATACGCAGTATTTT CASSLDPTSTDTQYF
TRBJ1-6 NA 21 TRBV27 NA TGTGCCAGCAGTTTTTCTCAACAGGGACAACGGTCACTTCTTTTATCTGGCACCCTCCACTTT CASSFSQQGQRSLLLSGTLHF
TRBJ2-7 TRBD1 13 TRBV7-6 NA TGTGCCAGCAGCCCAACAGGGGGGCGAGAGCAGTACTTC CASSPTGGREQYF
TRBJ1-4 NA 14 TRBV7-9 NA TGTGCCAGCAGCCTCGGACAGTATAATGAAAAACTGTTTTTT CASSLGQYNEKLFF
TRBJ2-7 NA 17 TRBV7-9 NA TGTGCCAGCAGCTTAAGTGGAGGGAGGATGGCATTCTACGAGCAGTACTTC CASSLSGGRMAFYEQYF
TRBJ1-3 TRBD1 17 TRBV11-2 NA TGTGCCAGCAGCCCTTTATGGGGACAGGGATTCGGAAACACCATATATTTT CASSPLWGQGFGNTIYF
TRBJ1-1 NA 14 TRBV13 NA TGTGCCAGCAGCTTTACAGGCGGGGACTCTGAAGCTTTCTTT CASSFTGGDSEAFF
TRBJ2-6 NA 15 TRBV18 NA TGTGCCAGCTCACCAGTGGCAGGCGGGGCCAACGTCCTGACTTTC CASSPVAGGANVLTF
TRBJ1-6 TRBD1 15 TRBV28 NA TGTGCCAGCAACACAATACAGGGGGCGTTCGGCCCCCTCCACTTT CASNTIQGAFGPLHF
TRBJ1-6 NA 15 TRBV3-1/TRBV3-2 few TGTGCCAGCAGCCAAGGATACAGACCAGACTCACCCCTCCACTTT CASSQGYRPDSPLHF
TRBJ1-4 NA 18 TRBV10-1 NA TGCGCTATACAGAGGGAGGGGAGGGAACCCCGGGGGAATGAAAAACTGTTTTTT CAIQREGREPRGNEKLFF
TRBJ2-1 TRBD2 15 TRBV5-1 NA TGCGCCAGCAGCATAGCGGGTCCCTCTTACAATGAGCAGTTCTTC CASSIAGPSYNEQFF
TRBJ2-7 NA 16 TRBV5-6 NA TGTGCCAGCAGCTTGGTTGGGACACTAAATACCTACGAGCAGTACTTC CASSLVGTLNTYEQYF
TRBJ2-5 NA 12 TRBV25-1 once TGTGCCACCGAGACCCAGCTAGGGACCCAGTACTTC CATETQLGTQYF
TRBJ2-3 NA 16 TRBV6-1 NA TGTGCCAGCAGTGAAAGGTCCGGGAGTAGCACAGATACGCAGTATTTT CASSERSGSSTDTQYF
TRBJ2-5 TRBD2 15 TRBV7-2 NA TGTGCCAGCAGCTTGGGGGGACTAAAGAAAGAGACCCAGTACTTC CASSLGGLKKETQYF
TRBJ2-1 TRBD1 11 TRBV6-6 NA TGTGCCAGCGAGAGACAGGGTGAGCAGTTCTTC CASERQGEQFF
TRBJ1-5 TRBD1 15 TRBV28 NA TGTGCCAGCAGTTTAGCGACAGGGGCCCATCAGCCCCAGCATTTT CASSLATGAHQPQHF
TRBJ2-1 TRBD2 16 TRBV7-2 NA TGTGCCAGCAGCTTAGGCCCTAGCGGGGGGGCAAATGAGCAGTTCTTC CASSLGPSGGANEQFF
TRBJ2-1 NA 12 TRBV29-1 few TGCAGCGTTGGCCTCGGGGACAATGAGCAGTTCTTC CSVGLGDNEQFF